The next 19 T cell receptor beta chains were all read from a single sample in a study of control samples from healthy donors and cancer patients. Generated by immunoSEQ multiplex PCR, the TCRdb table keeps only in-frame clones and is missing some. The profile shows around 76,000 clones, roughly nine tenths of them singletons. Sequencing was carried out using PBMCs. These receptor sequences come from a woman in her 50s with colorectal cancer.

V usage is TRBV5-5 and J usage is TRBJ2-1; TRBD2 is a possible D gene (6 bases). Trimming took 7 bases from V and 8 from J, leaving 19 bases between them. CDR1 is SGHKS, CDR2 YYEKEE, per germline (reference sequence). This CDR3 is 14 amino acids long. CDR3 protein: CASAPGGIRDEQFF. As DNA, the CDR3 is TGTGCCAGCGCCCCCGGGGGTATTAGGGATGAGCAGTTCTTC.

The chain links TRBV2 to TRBJ2-7, with TRBD2 identical over 14 bases. Germline trimming cut 6 bases from V and 7 bases from J; bases unmatched to any gene: 8. The CDR3 is made up of 15 amino acids. Germline-derived CDR1 and CDR2 are SNHLY and FYNNEI. The CDR3 DNA reads as TGTGCCAGCAGCCCTAGACTAGCGGGGGGGCTTGAGCAGTACGTC. This codes for CASSPRLAGGLEQYV.

This clone was observed once. This sequence joins TRBV3-1 (or the pseudogene TRBV3-2) and TRBJ1-1; D remains unclear. The V end lost 0 bases, the J end lost 0 bases, and 17 bases lay between the germline ends. This CDR3 contains 18 residues. CDR1 and CDR2 from the germline V gene are LGHDT and YNNKEL (reference sequence). Written as DNA, the CDR3 is TGTGCCAGCAGCCAAGATGGCCTCCAGATGAGGATGAACACTGAAGCTTTCTTT. It specifies CASSQDGLQMRMNTEAFF.

The V and J genes are TRBV6-1 and TRBJ1-5, with D uncertain. The CDR3 sequence is 15 residues long. Germline values: CDR1 MNHNS, CDR2 SASEGT. V lost 2 bases and J lost 0, with 8 bases in between. CDR3 sequence (DNA): TGTGCCAGCAGTGAACAGGAATATAGCAATCAGCCCCAGCATTTT. Amino acids: CASSEQEYSNQPQHF.

This clone was detected only once. The genes are TRBV7-8 and TRBJ1-2; no firm D call. CDR3 length: 16 amino acids. V was trimmed by 5 bases and J by 0 bases, leaving 16 bases between them. Germline-derived CDR1 and CDR2 are SGHVS and FQNEAQ. CDR3 protein: CASSPDDQIANYGYTF. The CDR3 bases are TGTGCCAGCAGCCCCGACGATCAGATAGCTAACTATGGCTACACCTTC.

J is TRBJ1-1 and V is TRBV5-1; D call uncertain. The V end lost 1 base, the J end lost 1 base, and 5 bases lay between the germline ends. Germline V lookup: CDR1 SGHRS, CDR2 YFSETQ. CDR3 length: 13 residues. The CDR3 DNA reads TGCGCCAGCAGCTTGAAGGGGAACACTGAAGCTTTCTTT. Protein: CASSLKGNTEAFF. The whole variable domain, filled in from reference TRBV5-1 and TRBJ1-1, reads KAGVTQTPRYLIKTRGQQVTLSCSPISGHRSVSWYQQTPGQGLQFLFEYFSETQRNKGNFPGRFSGRQFSNSRSEMNVSTLELGDSALYLCASSLKGNTEAFFGQGTRLTVV.

V usage is TRBV7-3 and J usage is TRBJ2-5; 11 bases map to TRBD1. The CDR3 is made up of 14 amino acids. In germline, CDR1 is SGHTA, CDR2 FQGTGA. With V trimmed by 3 bases and J by 4 bases, 1 base remained unmatched. CDR3 in amino acids: CASSLGTGGETQYF. In DNA form, the CDR3 reads TGTGCCAGCAGCTTGGGGACAGGGGGAGAGACCCAGTACTTC.

The CDR3 loop reads CASSESPGLDGYTF. For the CDR3, the DNA is TGCGCCAGCAGTGAGTCGCCAGGGTTGGACGGCTACACCTTC. V usage is TRBV10-1 and J usage is TRBJ1-2; a weak D match, TRBD1 (5 bases). From germline, CDR1 is WNHNN and CDR2 SYGVQD (reference sequence). CDR3 length equals 14 residues. Trimming removed 0 bases at V and 8 bases at J, with 13 bases between.

The rearrangement uses TRBV19 and TRBJ1-1, with TRBD1 matching over 9 bases. With V trimmed by 3 bases and J by 5 bases, 7 bases remained unmatched. CDR3 length: 15 residues. CDR1 and CDR2 (germline): LNHDA, SQIVND (reference sequence). CDR3 sequence reads: CASSMEQGAWTEAFF. For the CDR3, the DNA is TGTGCCAGTAGTATGGAACAGGGGGCTTGGACTGAAGCTTTCTTT. Complete variable domain (other parts from reference TRBV19 and TRBJ1-1): DGGITQSPKYLFRKEGQNVTLSCEQNLNHDAMYWYRQDPGQGLRLIYYSQIVNDFQKGDIAEGYSVSREKKESFPLTVTSAQKNPTAFYLCASSMEQGAWTEAFFGQGTRLTVV.

The chain has TRBV27 and TRBJ2-3; D may be TRBD1 or TRBD2 (6 bases each). The ends were cut back, 5 bases at V and 6 bases at J, with 24 bases in the middle. CDR1 MNHEY and CDR2 SMNVEV come from the germline V gene (reference sequence). The CDR3 spans 17 residues. The chain's CDR3 is CASSPPAQRRRGDTQYF. DNA of the CDR3: TGTGCCAGCAGTCCCCCTGCTCAGCGGCGGAGGGGGGATACGCAGTATTTT.

This chain joins TRBV4-2 and TRBJ2-3; no firm D call. Trimming shortened V by 1 base and J by 2 bases, and 10 bases separated the two germline ends. Germline CDR1 is LGHNA and CDR2 is YNFKEQ. CDR3 length: 15 amino acids. CDR3: CASSQVWVPTDTQYF. The CDR3 bases are TGTGCCAGCAGCCAAGTCTGGGTACCCACAGATACGCAGTATTTT.

V and J are TRBV12-3 or TRBV12-4 and TRBJ1-3; the D is unclear. The CDR3 consists of 13 residues. V lost 2 bases to trimming and J lost 1 base, with 3 bases between them. This CDR3 reads CASSLYSGNTIYF. For the CDR3, the DNA is TGTGCCAGCAGTTTATATTCTGGAAACACCATATATTTT.

The gene calls are TRBV5-6 and TRBJ1-6; D may be TRBD1 (6 bases). Germline assignment: CDR1 SGHDT and CDR2 YYEEEE. The CDR3 sequence is 14 residues long. Trimming stripped 4 bases from V and 7 bases from J, with 12 bases between. The CDR3 is CASSDGDKNSPLHF. The CDR3 coding sequence is TGTGCCAGCAGCGACGGGGACAAAAATTCACCCCTCCACTTT.

The gene calls are TRBV5-4 and TRBJ1-2, with a weak D call TRBD1 (5 bases). This CDR3 contains 13 residues. Germline CDR1 reads SGHNT; CDR2 reads YYREEE (reference sequence). The V gene lost 0 bases and the J gene lost 6 bases, with 9 bases spanning the gap. Here the CDR3 reads CASSLAQGDGYTF. The CDR3 coding sequence is TGTGCCAGCAGCTTGGCGCAGGGTGATGGCTACACCTTC.

V usage is TRBV5-1 and J usage is TRBJ2-1; the match to TRBD2 covers 12 bases. Per the germline V gene, CDR1 is SGHRS and CDR2 is YFSETQ. The CDR3 has 14 residues. The ends lost 0 bases at V and 14 bases at J; junction bases unmatched: 6. CDR3 nucleotides: TGCGCCAGCAGCTTGGGGCTAGCGGGGGGGCGCAAGTTCTTC. This sequence encodes CASSLGLAGGRKFF.

This clone has just a few counts. V usage is TRBV27 and J usage is TRBJ2-1; 12 bases align to TRBD2. Per the germline V gene, CDR1 is MNHEY and CDR2 is SMNVEV (reference sequence). Trimming at V came to 5 bases and at J to 10 bases, leaving 12 bases not matched to a gene. The CDR3 totals 16 residues. The chain's CDR3 is CASSLGASGGAREQFF. For the CDR3, the DNA is TGTGCCAGCAGTCTTGGGGCTAGCGGGGGGGCGAGGGAGCAGTTCTTC.

This chain links TRBV4-3 with TRBJ2-3; the D is unclear. Germline V gene sequence: CDR1 LGHNA, CDR2 YSLEER. V was clipped by 4 bases and J by 0 bases, with 8 bases between them. The CDR3 length is 14 residues. In nucleotides, the CDR3 is TGCGCCAGCAGCCTAAGACTCAGCACAGATACGCAGTATTTT. It translates to CASSLRLSTDTQYF.

The chain has TRBV30 and TRBJ1-2; D possibly corresponds to TRBD1 (5 bases). The CDR3 totals 11 residues. Germline V gene lookup returns CDR1 GTSNPN and CDR2 SVGIG (reference sequence). V gave up 7 bases and J gave up 8 bases, with 14 bases separating them. As DNA, the CDR3 is TGTGCCTACGAGGGGATTCGGGGCTACACCTTC. Translation gives CAYEGIRGYTF.

The CDR3 sequence is CASSLLWDGETQYF. Written as DNA, the CDR3 is TGTGCCAGCAGCTTACTTTGGGACGGAGAGACCCAGTACTTC. The chain has TRBV7-9 and TRBJ2-5, with D perhaps given as TRBD1 or TRBD2 (5 bases each). The CDR3 runs 14 residues. Germline CDR1 is SEHNR and CDR2 is FQNEAQ (reference sequence). Trimming took off 2 bases at V and 4 bases at J, with 11 bases between the two ends.